A selection of T cell receptor beta chains follows, all from one sample in a study of shared clonotypes between healthy human individuals. The assay was immunoSEQ multiplex PCR, and TCRdb's table has in-frame clones only and misses some. In the table there are about 2 million clones, about 95% of which are singletons. The sequencing input was naive CD8+ T cells sorted from blood. The receptors come from a man aged 18 to 35 in good health. Both conserved end residues are part of each CDR3. The D gene is left open where the match is weak. Clone size, where shown, is once, few, many, or a class for clones that have expanded.

D gene	clone size	V gene	J gene	CDR3 DNA	CDR3 protein
.	.	TRBV4-1	TRBJ1-4	TGCGCCAGCAGCCAGGGGAGCGAAAAACTGTTTTTT	CASSQGSEKLFF
TRBD1	.	TRBV5-4	TRBJ1-2	TGTGCCAGCAGCTCCGACAGGGACTATGGCTACACCTTC	CASSSDRDYGYTF
.	.	TRBV15	TRBJ1-4	TGTGCCACCACAACCGTAAATGAAAAACTGTTTTTT	CATTTVNEKLFF
.	.	TRBV6-5	TRBJ1-1	TGTGCCAGCAGTTTAGGCAGCTTAGCTGAAGCTTTCTTT	CASSLGSLAEAFF
.	.	TRBV5-4	TRBJ1-1	TGTGCCAGCAGCTTGGTATCGGGGGGCACTGAAGCTTTCTTT	CASSLVSGGTEAFF
.	.	TRBV7-9	TRBJ2-3	TGTGCCAGCAGCTTAACGGGGAGTAGCACAGATACGCAGTATTTT	CASSLTGSSTDTQYF
.	few	TRBV4-1	TRBJ2-5	TGCGCCAGCAGCCAAGAAGGGGAGACCCAGTACTTC	CASSQEGETQYF
.	.	TRBV27	TRBJ1-1	TGTGCCAGCAGTAACCTACACGGACGATCGAACACTGAAGCTTTCTTT	CASSNLHGRSNTEAFF
TRBD2	.	TRBV9	TRBJ2-1	TGTGCCAGCAGCGTAGCCGGGAGGGGACTAGCGGGGCTGGATGAGCAGTTCTTC	CASSVAGRGLAGLDEQFF
.	once	TRBV27	TRBJ1-3	TGTGCCAGCGCACCCCCGTTGGTCTTCGGAAACACCATATATTTT	CASAPPLVFGNTIYF
.	.	TRBV30	TRBJ1-1	TGTGCCTGGAAACAACGGGAGCGAGACACTGAAGCTTTCTTT	CAWKQRERDTEAFF
.	.	TRBV30	TRBJ2-7	TGTGCCTGGAGTGGAGACTCCTACGAGCAGTACTTC	CAWSGDSYEQYF
.	.	TRBV7-2	TRBJ1-6	TGTGCCAGCAGCCCTCGGGTGGGGACAACGAATTCACCCCTCCACTTT	CASSPRVGTTNSPLHF
.	.	TRBV15	TRBJ2-5	TGTGCCACCAGCATGGACGGGCAGGGCGTAGAGACCCAGTACTTC	CATSMDGQGVETQYF
.	.	TRBV30	TRBJ2-2	TGTGCCTGGAGTCCAGGGGCGGGGAACACCGGGGAGCTGTTTTTT	CAWSPGAGNTGELFF
.	.	TRBV5-3	TRBJ1-6	TGTGCCAGAGTTCTCCTCCACTTT	CARVLLHF
TRBD1	.	TRBV4-3	TRBJ2-3	TGCGCCAGCAGCCAAGACCGGACAGGGGCTAGCACAGATACGCAGTATTTT	CASSQDRTGASTDTQYF
.	once	TRBV12-2	TRBJ1-4	TGTGCAAGTCGCCCAAGGGACAGGGAGTGTCGCATTGATGAAAAACTGTTTTTT	CASRPRDRECRIDEKLFF
TRBD2	once	TRBV27	TRBJ2-3	TGTGCCAGCAGTCTCCTAGCGGGAGTGGATACGCAGTATTTT	CASSLLAGVDTQYF
.	.	TRBV5-4	TRBJ2-7	TGTGCCAGCAGCTACGGGGCCTTCTACGAGCAGTACTTC	CASSYGAFYEQYF
.	.	TRBV5-6	TRBJ2-7	TGTGCCAGCAGCTTTCCCGGGACTCCCTACGAGCAGTACTTC	CASSFPGTPYEQYF
TRBD2	.	TRBV10-1	TRBJ2-3	TGCGCCAGCAGTGGAACTAGCGGCAACACAGATACGCAGTATTTT	CASSGTSGNTDTQYF
.	.	TRBV13	TRBJ2-3	TGTGCCAGCAGCTTCGGCCGGACTTCACTGGGGGATACGCAGTATTTT	CASSFGRTSLGDTQYF
.	.	TRBV5-4	TRBJ1-4	TGTGCCAGCAGCTTGGAATCCGAGACTGACCTCATTACTAATGAAAAACTGTTTTTT	CASSLESETDLITNEKLFF
.	.	TRBV28	TRBJ2-7	TGTGCCAGCAGTGCCCCGTTTACGGTCGGGACTGGCTACGAGCAGTACTTC	CASSAPFTVGTGYEQYF
.	once	TRBV12-5	TRBJ2-1	TGTGCTAGTGGACTCCGAAATAGCGTGCACAATGAGCAGTTCTTC	CASGLRNSVHNEQFF
.	few	TRBV6-5	TRBJ1-2	TGTGCCAGCAGTTACGAGGCAGGGAGTGGCTACACCTTC	CASSYEAGSGYTF
.	.	TRBV27	TRBJ2-5	TGTGCCAGCAGTTTACTAGGACATATTCAAGAGACCCAGTACTTC	CASSLLGHIQETQYF
TRBD2	.	TRBV7-9	TRBJ2-2	TGTGCCAGTCTTGTGGAGCGGGAAAACACCGGGGAGCTGTTTTTT	CASLVERENTGELFF
.	.	TRBV19	TRBJ2-3	TGTGCCAGTAGTATTTTGGGCTATTCGAGCACAGATACGCAGTATTTT	CASSILGYSSTDTQYF
.	.	TRBV6-5	TRBJ1-6	TGTGCCAGCAGTTACTCTGGGCAGGGGCGATCACCCCTCCACTTT	CASSYSGQGRSPLHF
.	.	TRBV7-9	TRBJ2-5	TGTGCCAGCAGCTTAGTCCTAGGAGGAGAGACCCAGTACTTC	CASSLVLGGETQYF
TRBD1	.	TRBV30	TRBJ1-1	TGTGCCTGGAGGCGACAGGGGGTGGACACTGAAGCTTTCTTT	CAWRRQGVDTEAFF
.	.	TRBV5-3	TRBJ2-7	TGTGCCAGAAGCTTGTTCCATGTTCTCGACGAGCAGTACTTC	CARSLFHVLDEQYF
TRBD1	.	TRBV30	TRBJ1-2	TGTGCCTGGGACAAGGGGGCAGATGGCTACACCTTC	CAWDKGADGYTF
.	.	TRBV7-2	TRBJ2-7	TGTGCCAGCAGCGTACCCAGTACCCTGGGAGGTAGGAACGAGCAGTACTTC	CASSVPSTLGGRNEQYF
TRBD1	.	TRBV5-6	TRBJ1-1	TGTGCCAGCAGCTTGGATCGTACACTAACAGGGGTTGGGGGCACTGAAGCTTTCTTT	CASSLDRTLTGVGGTEAFF
.	once	TRBV4-3	TRBJ2-7	TGCGCCAGCAGCCAAGCGGGGGACCCCTCCTACGAGCAGTACTTC	CASSQAGDPSYEQYF
.	.	TRBV28	TRBJ1-5	TGTGCCAGCAGTTTATCTGATTATAGCAATCAGCCCCAGCATTTT	CASSLSDYSNQPQHF
.	.	TRBV7-9	TRBJ2-2	TGTGCCAGCAGCTCGACAGCGAACACCGGGGAGCTGTTTTTT	CASSSTANTGELFF
TRBD2	.	TRBV6-5	TRBJ2-5	TGTGCCAGCAGCCGAGCGGGAGACGAGACCCAGTACTTC	CASSRAGDETQYF